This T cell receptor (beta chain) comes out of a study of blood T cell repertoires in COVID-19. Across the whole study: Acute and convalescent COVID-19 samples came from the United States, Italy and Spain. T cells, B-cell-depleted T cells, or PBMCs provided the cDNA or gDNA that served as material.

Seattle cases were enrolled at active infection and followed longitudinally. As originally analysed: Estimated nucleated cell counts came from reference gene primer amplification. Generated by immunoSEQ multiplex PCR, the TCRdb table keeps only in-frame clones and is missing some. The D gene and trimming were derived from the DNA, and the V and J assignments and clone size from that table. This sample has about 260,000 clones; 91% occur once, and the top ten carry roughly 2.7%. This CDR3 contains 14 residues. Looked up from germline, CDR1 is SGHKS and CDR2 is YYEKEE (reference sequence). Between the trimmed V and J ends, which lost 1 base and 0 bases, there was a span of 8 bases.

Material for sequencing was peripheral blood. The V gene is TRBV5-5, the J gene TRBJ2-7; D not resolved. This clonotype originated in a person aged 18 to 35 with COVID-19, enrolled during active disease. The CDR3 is CASSLLAGSYEQYF. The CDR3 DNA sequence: TGTGCCAGCAGCTTGTTGGCAGGCTCCTACGAGCAGTACTTC.